The 28 T cell receptor beta chains listed next were all sequenced from one sample in a study of Ad26.COV2.S vaccination and SARS-CoV-2 variants. Using immunoSEQ multiplex PCR, the repertoire was profiled, and TCRdb retains in-frame clones only, with some absent. The sample has roughly 400,000 clones, around 92% seen once; the top ten hold approximately 1.6%. The treatment here: some 20 received Ad26.COV2.S at low or high dose, single or two shots; 5 received placebo; per-sample allocation not given. Day 63 after the first vaccine or placebo injection was the time point for sampling. This sample comprised peripheral blood, obtained in a trial of Ad26.COV2.S vaccine versus placebo. The receptors were gathered from a person aged 18 to 65 who received the Ad26.COV2.S COVID-19 vaccine or a placebo.

Concerning this clone: In the same sample, other DNA sequences code for this CDR3. The V and J genes are TRBV6-6 and TRBJ1-2; D is possibly TRBD1 (5 bases). Per germline, CDR1 MNHNY and CDR2 SVGAGI (reference sequence). Trimming removed 5 bases from V and 3 bases from J, with 10 bases in between. The CDR3 sequence is 13 residues long. CDR3 in amino acids: CASSPTGDYGYTF. CDR3 sequence (DNA): TGTGCCAGCAGTCCAACAGGCGACTATGGCTACACCTTC.

This CDR3 is CASSLVNTGELFF. The CDR3 DNA is TGCGCCAGCAGCCTCGTGAACACCGGGGAGCTGTTTTTT. The rearrangement uses TRBV5-1 and TRBJ2-2; D remains ambiguous. The CDR3 covers 13 residues. V was shortened by 4 bases and J by 1 base, with 5 bases between the two germline ends. CDR1 and CDR2 from the germline V gene are SGHRS and YFSETQ.

This clone is a singleton in its sample. The chain has TRBV30 and TRBJ2-7; tentatively, D is TRBD1 (5 bases). The CDR3 has 13 amino acids. Germline V CDR1 and CDR2: GTSNPN, SVGIG (reference sequence). V was trimmed by 2 bases and J by 6 bases, leaving 14 bases between them. The CDR3, as DNA: TGTGCCTGGAGTATCCCCCAGGGCGGCGAGCAGTACTTC. This sequence encodes CAWSIPQGGEQYF.

The chain combines TRBV29-1 with TRBJ2-7; 10 nucleotides match TRBD1. Germline V gene lookup returns CDR1 SQVTM and CDR2 ANQGSEA. The J segment lost 3 bases and the V segment lost 1 base, leaving 3 bases of the junction unmatched. This CDR3 has 14 residues. The DNA of the CDR3 is TGCAGCGTTGAAGGACAGGGGGCTAACTACGAGCAGTACTTC. This sequence encodes CSVEGQGANYEQYF.

The chain combines TRBV27 with TRBJ2-2, with D maybe TRBD1 (5 bases). CDR1 is MNHEY, CDR2 SMNVEV, per germline (reference sequence). CDR3 size: 14 residues. Trimming took off 7 bases at V and 5 bases at J, with 14 bases between the two ends. The CDR3: CASTGLAGTGELFF. In DNA form, the CDR3 reads TGTGCCAGCACCGGCCTCGCAGGGACCGGGGAGCTGTTTTTT.

This clone showed up just once. The J gene is TRBJ1-4, the V gene TRBV28, with D hard to call. The CDR3 is 14 residues long. From germline, CDR1 is MDHEN and CDR2 SYDVKM. Trimming removed 3 bases from V and 7 bases from J, with 12 bases in between. The CDR3 is CASSFRGVREKLFF. The CDR3 coding sequence is TGTGCCAGCAGTTTCCGGGGAGTCCGTGAAAAACTGTTTTTT. The variable domain in full, completed from reference TRBV28 and TRBJ1-4, reads DVKVTQSSRYLVKRTGEKVFLECVQDMDHENMFWYRQDPGLGLRLIYFSYDVKMKEKGDIPEGYSVSREKKERFSLILESASTNQTSMYLCASSFRGVREKLFFGSGTQLSVL.

V gene TRBV19 combines with J gene TRBJ2-7, with 10 bases identical to TRBD1. Germline V gives CDR1 LNHDA, CDR2 SQIVND (reference sequence). Unmatched junction bases numbered 7, after V lost 7 bases and J lost 4 bases. The CDR3 covers 14 residues. The chain's CDR3 is CASKETGGSYEQYF. CDR3 DNA sequence: TGTGCCAGTAAGGAGACAGGGGGCTCGTACGAGCAGTACTTC.

This CDR3 reads CASGRDASYEQYF. CDR3 bases: TGTGCCAGTGGGCGGGACGCCTCCTACGAGCAGTACTTC. The chain carries TRBV19 and TRBJ2-7; tentative D call: TRBD2 (6 bases). The germline CDR1 and CDR2 sequences are LNHDA and SQIVND (reference sequence). The CDR3 runs to 13 residues. V was shortened by 8 bases and J by 0 bases, with 11 bases between the two germline ends.

The chain joins TRBV6-5 to TRBJ2-7; no firm D call. Germline V CDR1 and CDR2: MNHEY, SVGAGI. V was pared by 0 bases and J by 2 bases, with 11 bases between. The CDR3 sequence is 15 residues long. CDR3 nucleotide sequence: TGTGCCAGCAGTTACTCTGTCACCAGGACCTACGAGCAGTACTTC. Translating gives CASSYSVTRTYEQYF.

This sequence joins TRBV28 and TRBJ1-5; D may be TRBD1 (6 bases). Germline V CDR1 and CDR2: MDHEN, SYDVKM. This CDR3 spans 13 amino acids. Between the trimmed V and J ends, which lost 5 bases and 5 bases, there was a span of 10 bases. CDR3 nucleotide sequence: TGTGCCAGCAGTGAACAGGGTTATCAGCCCCAGCATTTT. Residues: CASSEQGYQPQHF.

The rearrangement links TRBV5-1 to TRBJ2-5; 11 bases are a match to TRBD2. Germline V gene sequence: CDR1 SGHRS, CDR2 YFSETQ. This CDR3 contains 17 residues. J was trimmed by 0 bases and V by 0 bases; bases with no gene match: 4. In nucleotides, the CDR3 is TGCGCCAGCAGCTTGGGACTAGCGGGAACTTACCAAGAGACCCAGTACTTC. This encodes CASSLGLAGTYQETQYF.

This chain uses TRBV11-2 with TRBJ1-2; D is undetermined. The germline V gene has CDR1 SGHAT and CDR2 FQNNGV. The CDR3 consists of 13 residues. Trimming removed 5 bases from V and 0 bases from J, with 7 bases in between. In DNA form, the CDR3 reads TGTGCCAGCAGCCACGGAGCTAACTATGGCTACACCTTC. Translated, it gives CASSHGANYGYTF.

V and J are TRBV6-6 and TRBJ2-2; D is ambiguous. Trimming removed 2 bases from V and 4 bases from J, with 11 bases in between. Per germline, CDR1 MNHNY and CDR2 SVGAGI (reference sequence). There are 15 residues in the CDR3. The CDR3 nucleotides read TGTGCCAGCAGTTACGCTAGAGAAGGCACCGGGGAGCTGTTTTTT. It yields the protein CASSYAREGTGELFF.

This chain links TRBV11-3 with TRBJ2-7; D is ambiguous. Germline V gene data show CDR1 as SGHNT and CDR2 as YENEEA. CDR3 size: 15 residues. The V end was cut by 5 bases, the J end by 3 bases, with 17 bases between. In DNA form, the CDR3 reads TGTGCCAGCAGCCACTGGCGCAGTCCATACTACGAGCAGTACTTC. The encoded protein is CASSHWRSPYYEQYF.

V usage is TRBV28 and J usage is TRBJ1-3; 7 bases match TRBD1. From germline, CDR1 is MDHEN and CDR2 SYDVKM. Unmatched junction bases numbered 8, after V lost 6 bases and J lost 0 bases. The CDR3 sequence is 16 residues long. CDR3 DNA sequence: TGTGCCAGCAGGACAGGGAGTCGAAACTCTGGAAACACCATATATTTT. Translated, it gives CASRTGSRNSGNTIYF. Using reference TRBV28 and TRBJ1-3 for the parts outside the CDR3, the full variable domain is DVKVTQSSRYLVKRTGEKVFLECVQDMDHENMFWYRQDPGLGLRLIYFSYDVKMKEKGDIPEGYSVSREKKERFSLILESASTNQTSMYLCASRTGSRNSGNTIYFGEGSWLTVV.

Regarding this clone: Other nucleotide sequences in the sample specify the same CDR3. The rearrangement links TRBV19 to TRBJ1-5; no clear D. There are 15 residues in the CDR3. V lost 1 base, J lost 1 base, and 8 bases lay in between. Germline V gives CDR1 LNHDA, CDR2 SQIVND (reference sequence). The CDR3 sequence: CASSIGGSSNQPQHF. The DNA of the CDR3 is TGTGCCAGTAGTATAGGAGGGTCCAGCAATCAGCCCCAGCATTTT.

The chain carries TRBV2 and TRBJ2-5, with a tentative D call TRBD2 (6 bases). The germline V and J ends were trimmed by 1 base and 5 bases, with 17 bases remaining between them. This CDR3 comprises 16 residues. Germline CDR1 is SNHLY and CDR2 is FYNNEI. The CDR3 spells CASSEGPWGESETQYF. The CDR3 DNA is TGTGCCAGCAGTGAAGGCCCCTGGGGGGAGTCGGAGACCCAGTACTTC.

The CDR3 loop reads CASSSLGSTDTQYF. CDR3 bases: TGCGCCAGCAGCTCCCTGGGGAGCACAGATACGCAGTATTTT. V and J are TRBV5-1 and TRBJ2-3; D ambiguous. The germline gives CDR1 SGHRS, CDR2 YFSETQ. V shed 3 bases and J shed 0 bases, with 8 bases lying between them. The CDR3 length is 14 residues.

This clone was seen more than once but under ten times. The chain is built from TRBV5-1 and TRBJ2-2, with D uncertain. Germline CDR1 SGHRS, CDR2 YFSETQ. This CDR3 is built from 15 residues. The V and J ends lost 4 bases and 7 bases respectively, with 17 bases between them. CDR3: CASSPHTLGNGELFF. DNA of the CDR3: TGCGCCAGCAGCCCCCACACGCTGGGTAACGGGGAGCTGTTTTTT.

The DNA of the CDR3 is TGTGCCAGCAGCTTTGGACAGGGTGTGCAGTACTTC. It yields the protein CASSFGQGVQYF. V gene TRBV7-2 combines with J gene TRBJ2-7, with TRBD1 matching over 8 bases. This CDR3 has 12 residues. Germline assignment: CDR1 SGHTA and CDR2 FQGNSA. Unmatched junction bases numbered 4, after V lost 3 bases and J lost 9 bases.

The chain is built from TRBV7-8 and TRBJ2-5; D perhaps matches TRBD2 (5 bases). With 5 bases removed from V and 2 bases from J, the gap between germline ends came to 15 bases. This CDR3 contains 15 residues. CDR1 is SGHVS and CDR2 is FQNEAQ in the germline V gene. The CDR3 is CASSHNGILQETQYF. The CDR3 bases are TGTGCCAGCAGCCACAACGGGATCCTACAAGAGACCCAGTACTTC.

This clone was observed a single time. The gene calls are TRBV6-5 and TRBJ2-7, with a tentative D call TRBD2 (6 bases). The CDR3 totals 14 residues. The germline CDR1 and CDR2 sequences are MNHEY and SVGAGI. Trimming shortened V by 6 bases and J by 2 bases, and 14 bases separated the two germline ends. CDR3 sequence (DNA): TGTGCCAGCAGGAATCTAGCGACCGCCTACGAGCAGTACTTC. It yields the protein CASRNLATAYEQYF.

The CDR3 DNA follows: TGCGCCAGCAGCCAAAGGGCGGTGGGTACAGGCTACGAGCAGTACTTC. This gives the protein CASSQRAVGTGYEQYF. This sequence joins TRBV4-3 and TRBJ2-7; weak D call: TRBD1 (5 bases). This CDR3 comprises 16 residues. CDR1 LGHNA and CDR2 YSLEER come from the germline V gene. V lost 2 bases and J lost 3, with 17 bases in between.

J is TRBJ2-1 and V is TRBV9, with 10 bases aligning to TRBD2. CDR3 length equals 15 residues. The germline V gene encodes CDR1 SGDLS and CDR2 YYNGEE. The junction had 9 bases not matched to a gene; V was cut back by 4 bases and J by 8 bases. CDR3 sequence (DNA): TGTGCCAGCAGCTTTAGCGGGGGGCCGAGGGATGAGCAGTTCTTC. Protein: CASSFSGGPRDEQFF.

This chain connects TRBV7-9 to TRBJ1-3; D uncertain. Per the germline V gene, CDR1 is SEHNR and CDR2 is FQNEAQ (reference sequence). The CDR3 contains 13 residues. The V and J ends lost 4 bases and 11 bases respectively, with 15 bases between them. CDR3 DNA: TGTGCCAGCAGCTCTGGATTACTACGCTCCATATATTTT. This translates into CASSSGLLRSIYF.

This chain uses TRBV30 with TRBJ1-1, with 11 bases identical to TRBD1. From germline, CDR1 is GTSNPN and CDR2 SVGIG (reference sequence). V was clipped by 4 bases and J by 4 bases; unmatched bases: 8. This CDR3 has 15 amino acids. CDR3 sequence reads: CAWNVPGTGGTEAFF. Written as DNA, the CDR3 is TGTGCCTGGAACGTCCCCGGGACAGGGGGCACTGAAGCTTTCTTT.

The gene calls are TRBV27 and TRBJ1-2, with 9 bases aligning to TRBD1. The CDR3 has 15 amino acids. The V and J ends lost 5 bases and 6 bases, in that order; junction bases with no gene match: 10. Per germline, CDR1 MNHEY and CDR2 SMNVEV (reference sequence). The CDR3 reads CASSREDRGLHGYTF. The CDR3 bases are TGTGCCAGCAGTCGTGAGGACAGGGGACTACATGGCTACACCTTC.

The chain links TRBV7-2 to TRBJ2-5, with 12 bases that match TRBD2. V shed 5 bases and J 3 bases; nucleotides not matched to a gene: 7. The CDR3 covers 16 residues. Germline loops: CDR1 SGHTA, CDR2 FQGNSA. CDR3 protein: CASSPLTSGGKETQYF. CDR3 DNA sequence: TGTGCCAGCAGCCCCTTGACTAGCGGGGGAAAAGAGACCCAGTACTTC.